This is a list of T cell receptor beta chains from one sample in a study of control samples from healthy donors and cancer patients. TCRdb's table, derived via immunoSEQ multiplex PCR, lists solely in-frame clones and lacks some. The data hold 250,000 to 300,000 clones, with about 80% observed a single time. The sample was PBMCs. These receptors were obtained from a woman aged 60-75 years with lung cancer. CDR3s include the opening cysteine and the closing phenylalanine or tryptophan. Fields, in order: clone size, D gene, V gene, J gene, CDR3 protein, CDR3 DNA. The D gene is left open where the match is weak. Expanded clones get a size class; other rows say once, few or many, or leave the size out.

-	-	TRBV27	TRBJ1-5	CASSFGGPGNQPQHF	TGTGCCAGCAGTTTCGGGGGACCAGGGAATCAGCCCCAGCATTTT
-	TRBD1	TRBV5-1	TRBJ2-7	CASSITPSGTGTYEQYF	TGCGCCAGCAGCATAACCCCATCCGGGACAGGGACCTACGAGCAGTACTTC
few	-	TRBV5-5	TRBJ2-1	CASSLTGEEEQFF	TGTGCCAGCAGTTTAACAGGGGAGGAAGAGCAGTTCTTC
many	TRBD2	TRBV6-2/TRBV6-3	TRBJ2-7	CASSYGTSGRLDEQYF	TGTGCCAGCAGTTACGGGACTAGCGGGAGGCTTGACGAGCAGTACTTC
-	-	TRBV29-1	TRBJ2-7	CSVDGGSHEQYF	TGCAGCGTTGATGGGGGCAGCCACGAGCAGTACTTC
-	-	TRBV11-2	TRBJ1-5	CASSLGAGNQPQHF	TGTGCCAGCAGCTTAGGGGCGGGCAATCAGCCCCAGCATTTT
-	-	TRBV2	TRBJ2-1	CASRGPGTGYNEQFF	TGTGCCAGCAGGGGGCCCGGGACGGGCTACAATGAGCAGTTCTTC
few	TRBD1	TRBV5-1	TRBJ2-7	CASSSTGLFEQYF	TGCGCCAGCAGCTCGACAGGGCTCTTTGAGCAGTACTTC
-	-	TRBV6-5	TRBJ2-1	CATQQGTSYNEQFF	TGTGCCACCCAACAGGGAACTTCCTACAATGAGCAGTTCTTC
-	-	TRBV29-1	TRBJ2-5	CSVEVSGDQETQYF	TGCAGCGTTGAAGTCTCTGGGGATCAAGAGACCCAGTACTTC
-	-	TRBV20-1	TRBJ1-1	CSARGPSEAFF	TGCAGTGCTAGAGGGCCATCTGAAGCTTTCTTT
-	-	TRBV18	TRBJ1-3	CASSPEVRVFSGNTIYF	TGTGCCAGCTCACCCGAGGTTCGGGTTTTCTCTGGAAACACCATATATTTT
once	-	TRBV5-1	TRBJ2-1	CASSLADAQAEQFF	TGCGCCAGCAGCTTGGCTGACGCACAGGCGGAGCAGTTCTTC
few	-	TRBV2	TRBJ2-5	CASSGQGKETQYF	TGTGCCAGCAGCGGGCAAGGCAAAGAGACCCAGTACTTC
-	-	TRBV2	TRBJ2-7	CASSVSGAGGGGEQYF	TGTGCCAGCAGTGTTTCCGGGGCAGGGGGAGGCGGGGAGCAGTACTTC
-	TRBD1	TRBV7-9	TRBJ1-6	CASSLGDSNNSPLHF	TGTGCCAGCAGCTTAGGGGACAGTAATAATTCACCCCTCCACTTT
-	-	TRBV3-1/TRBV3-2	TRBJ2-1	CASSQAAATNIYNEQFF	TGTGCCAGCAGCCAAGCCGCCGCCACCAATATCTACAATGAGCAGTTCTTC
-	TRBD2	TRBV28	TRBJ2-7	CASSLGPASGYEQYF	TGTGCCAGCAGTTTAGGCCCTGCTAGCGGCTACGAGCAGTACTTC
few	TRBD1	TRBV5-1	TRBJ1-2	CASSPNPQGRDGYTF	TGCGCCAGCAGCCCAAACCCACAGGGGCGGGATGGCTACACCTTC
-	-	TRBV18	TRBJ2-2	CASSLGERSGELFF	TGTGCCAGCTCATTGGGGGAAAGAAGCGGGGAGCTGTTTTTT
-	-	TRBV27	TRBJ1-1	CASSLSGRNEAFF	TGTGCCAGCAGCTTATCTGGGCGGAATGAAGCTTTCTTT
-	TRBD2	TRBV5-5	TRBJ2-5	CASSLSSGISKYQETQYF	TGTGCCAGCAGCTTGTCTAGCGGGATAAGTAAATACCAAGAGACCCAGTACTTC
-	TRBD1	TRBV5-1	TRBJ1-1	CASSLRTGENTEAFF	TGCGCCAGCAGCCTCAGGACAGGAGAGAACACTGAAGCTTTCTTT
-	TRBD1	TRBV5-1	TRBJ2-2	CASSRLGQGNTGELFF	TGCGCCAGCAGCCGGTTGGGACAGGGGAACACCGGGGAGCTGTTTTTT
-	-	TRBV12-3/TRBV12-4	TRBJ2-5	CASSQWEAETQYF	TGTGCCAGCAGCCAGTGGGAAGCGGAGACCCAGTACTTC
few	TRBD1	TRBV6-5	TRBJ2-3	CASSSRDRLTDTQYF	TGTGCCAGCTCTTCTCGGGACAGGCTCACAGATACGCAGTATTTT
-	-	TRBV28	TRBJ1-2	CASSPPPQLDGYTF	TGTGCCAGCAGTCCACCACCCCAATTGGATGGCTACACCTTC
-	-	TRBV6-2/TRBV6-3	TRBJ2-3	CASSQGQNPTDTQYF	TGTGCCAGCAGTCAGGGGCAGAATCCCACAGATACGCAGTATTTT
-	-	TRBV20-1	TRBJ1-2	CSAFLIYGYTF	TGCAGTGCCTTTCTCATCTATGGCTACACCTTC